A selection of T cell receptor beta chains follows, all from one sample in a study of shared clonotypes between healthy human individuals. Sequencing was performed with immunoSEQ multiplex PCR; in TCRdb, only in-frame clones are kept and a portion is missing. In the table there are some 1.5 million clones, roughly 98% of which are singletons. What was sequenced was naive CD4+ T cells sorted from blood. These receptors were taken from a man aged 25 to 40 in good health. Each CDR3 is given with its conserved first and last residue. D genes are given only for firm matches. Size is stated for part of the rows, as once, few or many counts, or as a class when the clone is expanded.

size	D	V	J	CDR3	DNA
.	.	TRBV19	TRBJ2-5	CASSIVGGTDQETQYF	TGTGCCAGTAGTATCGTCGGGGGAACCGACCAAGAGACCCAGTACTTC
.	.	TRBV5-1	TRBJ1-1	CASSLTVNTEAFF	TGCGCCAGCAGCTTGACCGTCAACACTGAAGCTTTCTTT
.	TRBD2	TRBV5-1	TRBJ2-5	CASSTGGTKQETQYF	TGCGCCAGCAGCACAGGCGGGACTAAGCAAGAGACCCAGTACTTC
.	.	TRBV28	TRBJ1-5	CASSFLLSNQPQHF	TGTGCCAGCAGTTTTTTGCTTAGCAATCAGCCCCAGCATTTT
.	.	TRBV4-3	TRBJ2-3	CASSREAGLTDTQYF	TGCGCCAGCAGCCGCGAAGCGGGTCTCACAGATACGCAGTATTTT
.	.	TRBV7-6	TRBJ2-2	CASSLIVTGELFF	TGTGCCAGCAGCCTGATTGTGACCGGGGAGCTGTTTTTT
.	TRBD1	TRBV20-1	TRBJ2-7	CSAREGQGQYF	TGCAGTGCTAGGGAGGGACAGGGACAGTACTTC
.	TRBD1	TRBV28	TRBJ2-7	CASRPGTGGHYEQYF	TGTGCCAGCAGGCCCGGGACAGGGGGCCATTACGAGCAGTACTTC
.	.	TRBV5-1	TRBJ2-7	CASSLAGRSEQYF	TGCGCCAGCAGCTTGGCCGGGCGTAGCGAGCAGTACTTC
.	.	TRBV9	TRBJ2-1	CASSVSIDYYNEQFF	TGTGCCAGCAGCGTATCAATCGATTACTACAATGAGCAGTTCTTC
.	.	TRBV7-9	TRBJ1-1	CASSPTGVNTEAFF	TGTGCCAGCAGTCCGACCGGGGTGAACACTGAAGCTTTCTTT
few	.	TRBV5-1	TRBJ2-7	CASSLAGSSYEQYF	TGCGCCAGCAGCTTGGCCGGGAGCTCCTACGAGCAGTACTTC
.	TRBD2	TRBV18	TRBJ2-1	CASSNEGGRVHTYNEQFF	TGTGCCAGCTCCAACGAGGGCGGGAGGGTCCACACCTACAATGAGCAGTTCTTC
.	TRBD1	TRBV19	TRBJ2-3	CASSLTGGSTDTQYF	TGTGCCAGTAGTCTAACAGGGGGCTCCACAGATACGCAGTATTTT
.	TRBD1	TRBV7-9	TRBJ2-3	CASSLARGTATDTQYF	TGTGCCAGCAGCTTAGCGCGTGGGACAGCCACAGATACGCAGTATTTT
.	.	TRBV5-1	TRBJ2-1	CASTGNKPYNEQFF	TGCGCCAGCACCGGAAACAAACCCTACAATGAGCAGTTCTTC
.	TRBD1	TRBV5-1	TRBJ1-4	CASASGDRGLNEKLFF	TGCGCCAGCGCTTCCGGGGACAGGGGGCTGAATGAAAAACTGTTTTTT
.	TRBD2	TRBV4-1	TRBJ2-5	CASSQEWLAGPHQETQYF	TGCGCCAGCAGCCAAGAGTGGCTAGCGGGACCACACCAAGAGACCCAGTACTTC